This TCR beta chain was sequenced during a study of OX40 agonist ivuxolimab in advanced cancers. Turning to the study itself: Ivuxolimab doses were 0.01, 0.1, 0.3, 1.5, 3 or 10 mg/kg every 2 weeks. Study results and caveats: At 0.1-3.0 mg/kg, partial responders had clonal expansion among the lowest observed. On average, CD8+ T cells showed a greater number of expanded clones than CD4+.

Germline assignment: CDR1 SNHLY and CDR2 FYNNEI. The CDR3 sequence is 15 residues long. The germline V and J ends were trimmed by 8 bases and 6 bases, with 22 bases remaining between them. Clones were read by immunoSEQ multiplex PCR, and TCRdb kept only the in-frame ones, dropping some. The table includes 50,000 to 80,000 clones, 80% to 90% detected once. Samples of blood were obtained at baseline, on cycle 4 day 1, and on cycle 7 day 1. In this sample, this clone turned up once. The antigen remains undetermined. The sequenced sample was CD4+ or CD8+ T cells sorted from blood, obtained in a trial of the OX40 agonist ivuxolimab. The V gene is TRBV2, the J gene TRBJ1-2; a possible D gene is TRBD1 (5 bases). The TCR comes from an adult with an advanced solid tumor such as melanoma, head and neck, liver or kidney cancer. The CDR3 DNA reads TGTGCCAGCGCCATCCGACAGTCCACGCCGGATGGCTACACCTTC. Protein sequence: CASAIRQSTPDGYTF.